These 20 T cell receptor beta chains were all obtained from the same sample, sequenced in a study of PD-1 blockade in classical Hodgkin lymphoma. Brentuximab vedotin exposure varied, and every patient relapsed after autologous stem cell transplantation. Repertoires were generated with immunoSEQ multiplex PCR, while TCRdb's copy carries only in-frame clones and drops some. The sample lists roughly 23,000 clones, roughly two thirds occurring once. The starting material was peripheral blood mononuclear cells (PBMCs), obtained at baseline. The receptors shown here come from a human donor with classical Hodgkin lymphoma.

This chain connects TRBV7-9 to TRBJ2-1; D uncertain. CDR3 length: 15 amino acids. Trimming removed 5 bases at V and 6 bases at J, with 17 bases between. In germline, CDR1 is SEHNR, CDR2 FQNEAQ (reference sequence). CDR3 bases: TGTGCCAGCAGCCCCCGGGCCTCATTAAGCAATGAGCAGTTCTTC. Protein sequence: CASSPRASLSNEQFF.

CDR3 region: CASSQESTNSGNTIYF. The CDR3 DNA reads as TGCGCCAGCAGCCAAGAATCGACTAACTCTGGAAACACCATATATTTT. The rearrangement joins TRBV4-3 to TRBJ1-3; D not certain. There are 16 residues in the CDR3. The germline gives CDR1 LGHNA, CDR2 YSLEER. V lost 0 bases to trimming and J lost 0 bases, with 9 bases between them.

This chain joins TRBV30 and TRBJ2-1, with TRBD2 matching over 10 bases. This CDR3 is 15 amino acids long. The V gene's germline CDR1 is GTSNPN and CDR2 SVGIG (reference sequence). With V trimmed by 2 bases and J by 4 bases, 5 bases remained unmatched. The CDR3 protein is CAWSRAGGHYNEQFF. CDR3 bases: TGTGCCTGGAGTCGAGCGGGAGGGCATTACAATGAGCAGTTCTTC. Drawing the rest from reference TRBV30 and TRBJ2-1, the complete variable domain is SQTIHQWPATLVQPVGSPLSLECTVEGTSNPNLYWYRQAAGRGLQLLFYSVGIGQISSEVPQNLSASRPQDRQFILSSKKLLLSDSGFYLCAWSRAGGHYNEQFFGPGTRLTVL.

The rearrangement joins TRBV6-6 to TRBJ2-2; the D call may be TRBD1 or TRBD2 (5 bases each). This CDR3 contains 15 residues. CDR1 and CDR2 from the germline V gene are MNHNY and SVGAGI (reference sequence). The germline V and J ends were trimmed by 7 bases and 7 bases, with 19 bases remaining between them. CDR3 nucleotide sequence: TGTGCCAGCAACGAGTATCCAGGGCGGGTCGGGGAGCTGTTTTTT. Translation gives CASNEYPGRVGELFF.

This chain links TRBV29-1 with TRBJ1-2; the D gene is possibly TRBD1 (5 bases). The CDR3 contains 14 residues. Trimming cost V 3 bases and J 0 bases, with 11 bases left between them. CDR1 and CDR2 from the germline V gene are SQVTM and ANQGSEA. CDR3 sequence (DNA): TGCAGCGTTGAGCCCGCGGGGGCTAACTATGGCTACACCTTC. It is translated as CSVEPAGANYGYTF.

This clone was counted once. The genes are TRBV28 and TRBJ2-7; TRBD2 agrees at 7 bases. V dropped 6 bases and J dropped 0; count of bases not matched to a gene: 8. Germline CDR1 is MDHEN and CDR2 is SYDVKM. The CDR3 is made up of 15 amino acids. CDR3 nucleotide sequence: TGTGCCAGCAGCTCGGGGGGAGGAACCTCCTACGAGCAGTACTTC. This sequence encodes CASSSGGGTSYEQYF. Variable domain in full (rest from reference TRBV28 and TRBJ2-7): DVKVTQSSRYLVKRTGEKVFLECVQDMDHENMFWYRQDPGLGLRLIYFSYDVKMKEKGDIPEGYSVSREKKERFSLILESASTNQTSMYLCASSSGGGTSYEQYFGPGTRLTVT.

This clone was seen a few times. The rearrangement uses TRBV13 and TRBJ2-7; 8 bases fit TRBD2. The ends lost 0 bases at V and 1 base at J; junction bases unmatched: 2. Germline V lookup: CDR1 PRHDT, CDR2 FYEKMQ (reference sequence). The CDR3 sequence is 15 residues long. The CDR3 sequence: CASSLGGGVSYEQYF. The CDR3 DNA reads as TGTGCCAGCAGCTTAGGCGGGGGGGTGTCCTACGAGCAGTACTTC.

Only a few counts were recorded for this clone. The V and J genes are TRBV5-1 and TRBJ1-3, with 7 bases matching TRBD1. Trimming cost V 4 bases and J 0 bases; bases outside gene matches: 7. The CDR3 has 16 residues. Germline lookup yields CDR1 SGHRS and CDR2 YFSETQ. The CDR3 protein is CASSQETGYSGNTIYF. The CDR3 region has the DNA TGCGCCAGCAGCCAGGAGACAGGGTACTCTGGAAACACCATATATTTT.

This chain connects TRBV9 to TRBJ2-2; 10 positions agree with TRBD2. There are 18 residues in the CDR3. Germline values: CDR1 SGDLS, CDR2 YYNGEE. V was pared by 1 base and J by 3 bases, with 9 bases of the junction left unmatched. The CDR3: CASSVLLAGPLDTGELFF. In DNA form, the CDR3 reads TGTGCCAGCAGCGTACTACTAGCGGGACCATTGGACACCGGGGAGCTGTTTTTT. Supplemented by reference TRBV9 and TRBJ2-2, the full variable domain reads DSGVTQTPKHLITATGQRVTLRCSPRSGDLSVYWYQQSLDQGLQFLIQYYNGEERAKGNILERFSAQQFPDLHSELNLSSLELGDSALYFCASSVLLAGPLDTGELFFGEGSRLTVL.

This clone has more than one count but fewer than ten. The rearrangement joins TRBV4-1 to TRBJ2-1, with 7 bases identical to TRBD2. The germline V gene has CDR1 MGHRA and CDR2 YSYEKL. The CDR3 length is 14 residues. V lost 0 bases and J lost 4; bases outside the gene matches: 0. The CDR3 nucleotides are TGCGCCAGCAGCCAAGAGGGAGGGTACAATGAGCAGTTCTTC. Translating it yields CASSQEGGYNEQFF.

The chain combines TRBV7-9 with TRBJ1-2; TRBD1 matches 8 bases. With V trimmed by 4 bases and J by 6 bases, 16 bases remained unmatched. This CDR3 is built from 17 residues. The germline CDR1 and CDR2 sequences are SEHNR and FQNEAQ (reference sequence). The CDR3 sequence: CASSSEGAGGGWNGYTF. The CDR3 coding sequence is TGTGCCAGCAGCTCCGAGGGGGCAGGGGGCGGGTGGAATGGCTACACCTTC.

This chain connects TRBV7-2 to TRBJ1-2, with 7 positions matching TRBD1. CDR1 is SGHTA, CDR2 FQGNSA, per germline. With V trimmed by 2 bases and J by 1 base, 10 bases remained unmatched. The CDR3 consists of 17 residues. CDR3 protein: CASSLSPHRGSNYGYTF. The CDR3 nucleotides read TGTGCCAGCAGCTTAAGTCCTCACAGGGGAAGTAACTATGGCTACACCTTC.

In the case of this clone: Germline and junction disagree at one end, which may indicate a read error. This rearrangement joins TRBV19 to TRBJ2-7; TRBD1 aligns across 8 bases. From germline, CDR1 is LNHDA and CDR2 SQIVND (reference sequence). The CDR3 totals 14 residues. The CDR3 reads CAGMGQASLTTPHF. The DNA of the CDR3 is TGTGCCGGAATGGGACAGGCCTCTTTGACAACTCCACACTTC.

The CDR3 coding sequence is TGTGCCAGTAGTTGGAACAGCTATGGCTACACCTTC. Translation: CASSWNSYGYTF. The rearrangement joins TRBV19 to TRBJ1-2; D gene unclear. V lost 5 bases, J lost 4 bases, and 8 bases lay in between. CDR3 length: 12 amino acids. CDR1 LNHDA and CDR2 SQIVND come from the germline V gene (reference sequence).

The genes are TRBV5-6 and TRBJ1-2, with a tentative D call TRBD1 (6 bases). Germline V gene lookup returns CDR1 SGHDT and CDR2 YYEEEE. The CDR3 runs 13 residues. V was pared by 0 bases and J by 8 bases, with 11 bases between. The CDR3 nucleotides read TGTGCCAGCAGCTTGGGACAGGTCGAGGGCTACACCTTC. Protein sequence: CASSLGQVEGYTF.

The table lists this clone with a count of one. The chain joins TRBV6-5 to TRBJ2-7, with 11 bases lining up with TRBD2. The CDR3 sequence is 15 residues long. Germline V lookup: CDR1 MNHEY, CDR2 SVGAGI. Trimming took 6 bases from V and 7 from J; bases not matched to a gene: 11. CDR3 DNA sequence: TGTGCCAGCAGCTCAGTAGCGGGAGGGCCGGGAGAGCAGTACTTC. It codes for CASSSVAGGPGEQYF.

The gene calls are TRBV5-4 and TRBJ2-3; a weak D match, TRBD1 (6 bases). The CDR3 consists of 15 residues. Between the trimmed V and J ends, which lost 1 base and 9 bases, there was a span of 18 bases. The V gene's germline CDR1 is SGHNT and CDR2 YYREEE (reference sequence). The CDR3, as DNA: TGTGCCAGCAGCTTGAAACTAGGGGGTACTGAGACGCAGTATTTT. Protein: CASSLKLGGTETQYF.

The chain recombines TRBV10-2 with TRBJ1-2, with 8 bases matching TRBD1. Germline V gene data show CDR1 as WSHSY and CDR2 as SAAADI. The CDR3 covers 15 residues. Trimming cost V 10 bases and J 3 bases; bases outside gene matches: 13. CDR3 protein: CATVPDRGSYYGYTF. CDR3 DNA sequence: TGCGCCACAGTACCCGACAGGGGTTCTTACTATGGCTACACCTTC.

The chain couples TRBV5-6 to TRBJ1-2; D possibly corresponds to TRBD1 (5 bases). The germline CDR1 and CDR2 sequences are SGHDT and YYEEEE. The germline V and J ends were trimmed by 4 bases and 7 bases, with 26 bases remaining between them. The CDR3 contains 17 residues. CDR3 DNA: TGTGCCAGCAGCCAAATAAACATAGTAGGGGACGGATCTGGCTACACCTTC. It is translated as CASSQINIVGDGSGYTF.

The chain recombines TRBV5-1 with TRBJ1-2; 8 nucleotides align to TRBD1. Per germline, CDR1 SGHRS and CDR2 YFSETQ. The CDR3 runs to 16 residues. With V trimmed by 2 bases and J by 6 bases, 12 bases remained unmatched. CDR3: CASSLKTTGDRDGYTF. The CDR3 bases are TGCGCCAGCAGCTTAAAAACGACAGGGGATCGGGATGGCTACACCTTC.